These T cell receptor beta chains were read from a single sample in a study of blood T cells in healthy people across ages. TCRdb re-called the 5' RACE reads with MiXCR, one entry per CDR3 protein. The sample contains about 1,400,000 distinct CDR3 sequences, about 43% of which appear only once. The sample consisted of blood. Source of these receptors: a woman aged 18-29 years in good health. Each CDR3 is given with its conserved first and last residue. D genes are given only for firm matches. A row's size may be missing; if present it is once, few, many or a size class.

clone size,V gene,J gene,D gene,CDR3 DNA,CDR3 protein
few,TRBV7-8,TRBJ2-4,TRBD1,TGTGCCAGCAGCTTAGCCACAGGGGGCACCTTAGTAGCCAAAAACATTCAGTACTTC,CASSLATGGTLVAKNIQYF
-,TRBV10-2,TRBJ2-1,-,TGCGCCTGTGGTGAGGGGGTCCCGAATTACAATGAGCAGTTCTTC,CACGEGVPNYNEQFF
few,TRBV18,TRBJ2-7,-,TGTGCCAGCTCACCAGGGTACGACGAGCAGTACTTC,CASSPGYDEQYF
-,TRBV20-1,TRBJ2-5,TRBD2,TGCAGTGCTTTAGCGGGGCAGTACCAAGAGACCCAGTACTTC,CSALAGQYQETQYF
few,TRBV15,TRBJ2-3,-,TGTGCCACCAGCGATAGACCGCCGGGTACGCAGTATTTT,CATSDRPPGTQYF
many,TRBV25-1,TRBJ1-1,-,TGTGCCGCCGCCCTCGGACTGAACACTGAAGCTTTCTTT,CAAALGLNTEAFF
-,TRBV12-5,TRBJ2-1,TRBD2,TGTGCTAGTGCCTCGTACGGGGTGCGGGAGGGCTCCTACAATGAGCAGTTCTTC,CASASYGVREGSYNEQFF
-,TRBV6-1,TRBJ1-2,-,TGTGCCAGCAGTGCCCAGACTAACTATGGCTACACCTTC,CASSAQTNYGYTF
-,TRBV19,TRBJ2-2,TRBD1,TGTGCCAGTAGTATAACGGACAGGGGTTGGATCGGGGAGCTGTTTTTT,CASSITDRGWIGELFF
-,TRBV7-9,TRBJ2-5,-,TGTGCCAGCGGACCCTTGACCGCGAACCCAGAGACCCAGTACTTC,CASGPLTANPETQYF
few,TRBV5-1,TRBJ1-2,-,TGCGCCAGCAGCTTTGATCCGCTTTCTAACTATGGCTACACCTTC,CASSFDPLSNYGYTF
few,TRBV7-8,TRBJ1-2,-,TGTGCCAGCAGCCCCTGGGAGGGCAGGGAGGGAGCTGGCTACACCTTC,CASSPWEGREGAGYTF
-,TRBV3-1,TRBJ2-1,-,TGTGCCAGCAGCCAAGCCACCTACAATGAGCAGTTCTTC,CASSQATYNEQFF
-,TRBV4-1,TRBJ2-1,-,TGCGCCAGCAGCCAAGATTTGCAGCCGAGCTCCTACAATGAGCAGTTCTTC,CASSQDLQPSSYNEQFF
few,TRBV3-1,TRBJ2-4,TRBD2,TGTGCCAGCAGCCAATTAACTAGCGGGGAACAGTACTTC,CASSQLTSGEQYF
-,TRBV29-1,TRBJ2-5,TRBD2,TGCAGCGTTGAAGAGTGGACTAGCCTAGGGACCCAGTACTTC,CSVEEWTSLGTQYF
-,TRBV20-1,TRBJ2-5,TRBD2,TGCAGTGCTAGAGATACTTGGAGGGAGCGGGATGAGCAGTACTTC,CSARDTWRERDEQYF
-,TRBV7-2,TRBJ2-1,-,TGTGCCAGCAGCCTACTAGGAGTCCTCAGCGATGAGCAGTTCTTC,CASSLLGVLSDEQFF
-,TRBV10-3,TRBJ2-1,-,TGTGCCATCAGGCCGCTTAGTCAGGATGAGCAGTTCTTC,CAIRPLSQDEQFF
-,TRBV18,TRBJ2-7,TRBD1,TGTGCCAGCTCACCACCGCAGGGGGTAAGGTCCTACGAGCAGTACTTC,CASSPPQGVRSYEQYF
few,TRBV9,TRBJ2-3,TRBD2,TGTGCCAGCAGCGTAGGCCCCCTAGCGGGAGCAGATACGCAGTATTTT,CASSVGPLAGADTQYF
few,TRBV11-1,TRBJ1-2,-,TGTGCCAGCAGCTTAGTGGGGGCCACCAGCTATGGCTACACCTTC,CASSLVGATSYGYTF
-,TRBV7-9,TRBJ2-5,-,TGTGCCAGCAGCCAACGCCCCAGGGGGGGCCTACAAGAGACCCAGTACTTC,CASSQRPRGGLQETQYF
-,TRBV3-1,TRBJ2-3,-,TGTGCCAGCAGCCAAGGACAAGGATTAATCACAGGTACGCAGTATTTT,CASSQGQGLITGTQYF
-,TRBV5-4,TRBJ2-2,-,TGTGCCAGCAGCTTTCCCGGGACGCGGTCCGGGGAGCTGTTTTTT,CASSFPGTRSGELFF
-,TRBV2,TRBJ2-1,-,TGTGCCAGCAGACTAAGGTTTCTTTCGAATGAGCAGTTCTTC,CASRLRFLSNEQFF
-,TRBV6-2/TRBV6-3,TRBJ2-7,-,TGTGCCAGCAGTTACTCGTATTCTCTCGGGGGCTACGAGCAGTACTTC,CASSYSYSLGGYEQYF